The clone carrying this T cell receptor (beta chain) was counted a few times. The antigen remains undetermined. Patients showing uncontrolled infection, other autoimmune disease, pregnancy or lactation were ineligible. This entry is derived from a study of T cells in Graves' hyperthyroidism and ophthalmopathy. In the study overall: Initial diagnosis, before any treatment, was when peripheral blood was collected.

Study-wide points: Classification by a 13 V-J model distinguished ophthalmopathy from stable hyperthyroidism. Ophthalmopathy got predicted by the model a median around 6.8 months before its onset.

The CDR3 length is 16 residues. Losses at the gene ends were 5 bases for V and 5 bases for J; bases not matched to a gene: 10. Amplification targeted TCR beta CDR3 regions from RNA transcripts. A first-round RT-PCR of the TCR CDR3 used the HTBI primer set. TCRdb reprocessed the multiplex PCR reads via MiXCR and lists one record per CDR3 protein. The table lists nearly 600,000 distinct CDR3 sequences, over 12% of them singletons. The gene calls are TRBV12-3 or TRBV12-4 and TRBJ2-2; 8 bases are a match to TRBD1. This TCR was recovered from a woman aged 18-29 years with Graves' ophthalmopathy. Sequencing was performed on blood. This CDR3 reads CASSPAGTGRTGELFF. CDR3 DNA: TGTGCCAGCAGTCCCGCCGGGACAGGCAGGACCGGGGAGCTGTTTTTT.